Given below is one T cell receptor beta chain in context. This sample was included in a study of blood T cell repertoires in COVID-19. Looking at the study overall: There were acute and convalescent COVID-19 samples, and they came from the United States, Italy and Spain.

The cohort comprised adults aged about 18 to 90 years residing in 20 to 30 US areas. Clinical history as reported by participants underpinned cohort assignment. Some clones are missing from TCRdb's copy, which holds only in-frame ones; the method was immunoSEQ multiplex PCR. The profile shows 150,000 to 200,000 clones, over 80% of them singletons. Between the trimmed V and J ends, which lost 10 bases and 8 bases, there was a span of 15 bases. The germline gives CDR1 MNHNY, CDR2 SVGAGI (reference sequence). The CDR3 runs 13 residues. Material: PBMCs or T cells enriched from blood (not recorded which). V is TRBV6-6 and J is TRBJ1-6; possible D gene TRBD1, 5 bases. The TCR originated in a woman between 55 and 75 years old who had recovered from COVID-19. The CDR3 protein is CAIGTRGDSPLHF. CDR3 coding DNA: TGTGCCATCGGGACGCGGGGAGATTCACCCCTCCACTTT.